The 13 T cell receptor beta chains reported below all come from one sample, sequenced in a study of identical twins. TCRdb passed the 5' RACE reads through MiXCR, listing each CDR3 protein once. The table has hundreds of thousands of distinct CDR3 sequences, around a sixth seen once. This sample also belongs to another study, concerning T cells expressing NK-cell markers.

Sequencing used PBMCs. Source of these receptors: a woman between 18 and 30 years old in good health.

This clonotype was seen many times. The chain links TRBV10-3 to TRBJ2-2; D remains ambiguous. The germline V gene encodes CDR1 ENHRY and CDR2 SYGVKD. This CDR3 has 11 residues. Trimming pared 8 bases from V and 4 bases from J, leaving 5 bases between. Here the CDR3 reads CAISGTGELFF. CDR3 bases: TGTGCCATCTCCGGCACCGGGGAGCTGTTTTTT.

This clonotype was seen a few times. V is TRBV20-1 and J is TRBJ1-1; D is possibly TRBD1 (6 bases). Between the trimmed V and J ends, which lost 1 base and 7 bases, there was a span of 13 bases. The CDR3 sequence is 13 residues long. Germline CDR1 reads DFQATT; CDR2 reads SNEGSKA (reference sequence). The CDR3 loop reads CSARVGAFYEAFF. The DNA of the CDR3 is TGCAGTGCTAGAGTGGGGGCCTTCTATGAAGCTTTCTTT.

The CDR3: CASSPQRHEQYF. In DNA form, the CDR3 reads TGTGCCAGCAGTCCCCAACGACACGAGCAGTACTTC. The chain joins TRBV12-3 or TRBV12-4 to TRBJ2-7, with D unresolved. The CDR3 contains 12 residues. Deletions cut 5 bases from V and 5 bases from J, with 10 bases between.

The chain carries TRBV27 and TRBJ2-7; perhaps D is TRBD1 or TRBD2 (6 bases each). Germline V gene data show CDR1 as MNHEY and CDR2 as SMNVEV (reference sequence). Trimming cost V 1 base and J 0 bases, with 7 bases left between them. The CDR3 spans 14 residues. CDR3 amino acids: CASSLWGASYEQYF. The CDR3 coding sequence is TGTGCCAGCAGTTTATGGGGGGCCTCCTACGAGCAGTACTTC.

For the CDR3, the DNA is TGTGCCAGCAGCCCAGGCGAGGGCTCGTACTCTGGAAACACCATATATTTT. This sequence encodes CASSPGEGSYSGNTIYF. The chain has TRBV9 and TRBJ1-3; no clear D. The V gene lost 4 bases and the J gene lost 0 bases, with 17 bases spanning the gap. The germline gives CDR1 SGDLS, CDR2 YYNGEE. The CDR3 totals 17 residues.

This clonotype was recorded a few times. The chain links TRBV7-9 to TRBJ2-2; D is unclear. The V end lost 2 bases, the J end lost 6 bases, and 7 bases lay between the germline ends. The CDR3 length is 13 residues. Germline CDR1 and CDR2: SEHNR and FQNEAQ (reference sequence). The chain's CDR3 is CASSLSLAGELFF. For the CDR3, the DNA is TGTGCCAGCAGCTTAAGTCTCGCCGGGGAGCTGTTTTTT.

Only one count was recorded for this clonotype. The chain is built from TRBV20-1 and TRBJ2-7; 10 bases map to TRBD2. The CDR3 is 13 amino acids. V shed 4 bases, J shed 5 bases, and the junction held 5 bases outside the gene matches. Germline lookup yields CDR1 DFQATT and CDR2 SNEGSKA (reference sequence). The CDR3 spells CSATSSGRHEQYF. For the CDR3, the DNA is TGCAGTGCTACGTCTAGCGGGAGACACGAGCAGTACTTC.

This clonotype was seen a few times. This chain uses TRBV12-3 or TRBV12-4 with TRBJ1-6, with D possibly matching TRBD1 (6 bases). The CDR3 extends over 13 amino acids. Trimming took 5 bases from V and 8 from J, leaving 10 bases between them. The CDR3 nucleotides read TGTGCCAGCAGTACAAAGGGGGATTCACCCCTCCACTTT. Translation: CASSTKGDSPLHF.

The chain joins TRBV7-8 to TRBJ2-1, with 8 bases matching TRBD2. Germline V CDR1 and CDR2: SGHVS, FQNEAQ. The CDR3 is 16 amino acids. V was pared by 2 bases and J by 4 bases, with 7 bases of the junction left unmatched. CDR3 nucleotides: TGTGCCAGCAGCTTAAGAGCGGGAGTTATATACAATGAGCAGTTCTTC. Protein: CASSLRAGVIYNEQFF.

This clonotype was seen only a few times. The genes are TRBV2 and TRBJ2-1; D is undetermined. The CDR3 extends over 11 amino acids. Per germline, CDR1 SNHLY and CDR2 FYNNEI. Trimming stripped 5 bases from V and 9 bases from J, with 8 bases between. Written as DNA, the CDR3 is TGTGCCAGCAGTACATTAGGTGAGCAGTTCTTC. Translation gives CASSTLGEQFF.

The chain joins TRBV7-9 to TRBJ2-3; D is uncertain. Trimming took 6 bases from V and 2 from J, leaving 15 bases between them. The CDR3 is 15 residues long. Germline V gene lookup returns CDR1 SEHNR and CDR2 FQNEAQ (reference sequence). The chain's CDR3 is CASSVKFVNTDTQYF. Written as DNA, the CDR3 is TGTGCCAGCAGTGTTAAGTTCGTTAACACAGATACGCAGTATTTT.

This clonotype has a handful of counts. One junction end disagrees with the germline gene, perhaps due to a read error. The chain combines TRBV7-9 with TRBJ2-1; 10 positions agree with TRBD2. The CDR3 extends over 14 amino acids. Germline V lookup: CDR1 SEHNR, CDR2 FQNEAQ (reference sequence). The CDR3 sequence is CASSVAVAGGEQFF. CDR3 bases: TGTGCCAGCAGCGTAGCAGTAGCGGGAGGTGAGCAGTTCTTC.

The chain has TRBV20-1 and TRBJ1-1; 7 bases fit TRBD1. Trimming removed 0 bases from V and 0 bases from J; junction bases left unmatched: 7. The CDR3 spans 16 residues. CDR1 and CDR2 from the germline V gene are DFQATT and SNEGSKA (reference sequence). The CDR3 region has the DNA TGCAGTGCTAGAGAAAGGGGGCTTTCCCTGAACACTGAAGCTTTCTTT. Protein product: CSARERGLSLNTEAFF.